This TCR beta chain stems from a study of T cells in Graves' hyperthyroidism and ophthalmopathy. Study-level results: Ophthalmopathy was predicted by the model a median of approximately 6 months ahead of onset.

Trimming pared 3 bases from V and 1 base from J, leaving 14 bases between. The CDR3 has 16 residues. In germline, CDR1 is SGHTA, CDR2 FQGTGA. Note on this clonotype: Its target is unknown.

Patients showing uncontrolled infection, other autoimmune disease, pregnancy or lactation were ineligible. What was amplified from RNA transcripts were TCR beta CDR3 regions. The HTBI set primed first-round TCR CDR3 RT-PCR. TCRdb re-called the multiplex PCR reads through MiXCR, storing one row per CDR3 protein. The sample has about half a million distinct CDR3 sequences, roughly 23% seen once. Source material: blood. The chain is built from TRBV7-3 and TRBJ2-3; possible D gene TRBD2, 6 bases. The sequence came from a woman in her seventies with Graves' ophthalmopathy. The CDR3 loop reads CASSFKEGLGTDTQYF. DNA for the CDR3: TGTGCCAGCAGCTTCAAGGAGGGCCTAGGCACAGATACGCAGTATTTT.